This entry is about one T cell receptor (beta chain). The entry originates in a study of blood T cell repertoires in COVID-19. Turning to the study itself: T cells, B-cell-depleted T cells, or PBMCs supplied cDNA or gDNA.

Per the original methods: Amplified reference gene primers provided the basis for estimating nucleated cell counts. Here immunoSEQ multiplex PCR was the method, and the copy in TCRdb shows in-frame clones only, minus some. V and J calls and clone size are those listed in that table; D and trimming were worked out from the DNA. The table shows more than 100,000 clones, with 80% to 85% occurring only once. V trimming: 0 bases; J trimming: 7 bases; junction bases outside the gene matches: 7. This CDR3 contains 17 residues. The germline V gene has CDR1 SGHDT and CDR2 YYEEEE. This receptor was taken from a woman in her twenties or thirties who had recovered from COVID-19. The chain joins TRBV5-6 to TRBJ1-6; 10 bases line up with TRBD1. The sequenced sample was PBMCs or T cells enriched from blood (not recorded which). This chain's CDR3 is CASSLGQGAARNSPLHF. In nucleotides, the CDR3 is TGTGCCAGCAGCTTGGGACAGGGGGCTGCACGAAATTCACCCCTCCACTTT.